The rows below give T cell receptor beta chains drawn from one sample of a study of T-cell reconstitution after alpha-beta-depleted transplantation in children. TCRdb itself ran the PCR reads through MiXCR, one entry per CDR3 protein. This table has a few hundred thousand distinct CDR3 sequences, almost 8% appearing once. Sequences were derived from peripheral blood, sampled 360 days after TCRalphabeta/CD19-depleted stem cell transplant. The receptors stem from a female patient under 10 years old who had a stem cell transplant for Fanconi anemia, so the T cells may come from the graft donor. CDR3s include the opening cysteine and the closing phenylalanine or tryptophan. A D gene is named only where the DNA matches it firmly. The size entry is marked missing in some rows and otherwise reads once, few, many or a size class.

size	J	V	D	DNA	CDR3
NA	TRBJ1-5	TRBV20-1	TRBD1	TGCAGTGCTAGGGGGACAGGACAGGATAATCAGCCCCAGCATTTT	CSARGTGQDNQPQHF
few	TRBJ1-1	TRBV18	NA	TGTGCCAGCTCACCCTTACAATTGACTGAAGCTTTCTTT	CASSPLQLTEAFF
many	TRBJ2-1	TRBV6-2/TRBV6-3	TRBD2	TGTGCCAGCAGTTCCGTTAGACTAGCGGCGAACAATGAGCAGTTCTTC	CASSSVRLAANNEQFF
many	TRBJ2-7	TRBV3-1	TRBD1	TGTGCCAGCAGCCAAGGACAGGGGCTGACCTACGAGCAGTACTTC	CASSQGQGLTYEQYF
few	TRBJ2-7	TRBV7-6	TRBD2	TGTGCCAGCAGCCCAGGACTAGCGGGAGAAGTCCCGGACGAGCAGTACTTC	CASSPGLAGEVPDEQYF
NA	TRBJ1-1	TRBV5-1	NA	TGCGCCAGCAGCCTAGTCGGGGACTTAGGGATGGGCACTGAAGCTTTCTTT	CASSLVGDLGMGTEAFF
few	TRBJ2-2	TRBV4-3	NA	TGCGCCAGCAGCCAAGATCTGGGGGGGGGCATCACCGGGGAGCTGTTTTTT	CASSQDLGGGITGELFF
few	TRBJ2-1	TRBV19	TRBD2	TGTGCCAGTATCAGCGGGGTTAATGAGCAGTTCTTC	CASISGVNEQFF
NA	TRBJ2-4	TRBV4-1	NA	TGCGCCAGCAGCCAAGAAGCGGCAGGCGTTCTAGCCAAAAACATTCAGTACTTC	CASSQEAAGVLAKNIQYF
few	TRBJ2-1	TRBV7-7	TRBD2	TGTGCCAGCAGCTTGTCTTCGGGACTAGCCCACAATGAGCAGTTCTTC	CASSLSSGLAHNEQFF
NA	TRBJ1-6	TRBV3-1	NA	TGTGCCAGCAGCCAAGACTCCGGGACGTTGAATTCACCCCTCCACTTT	CASSQDSGTLNSPLHF
few	TRBJ2-5	TRBV6-1	TRBD2	TGTGCCAGCACCTTAGCGGGGGGGCATTTGGAGACCCAGTACTTC	CASTLAGGHLETQYF
NA	TRBJ1-6	TRBV7-6	NA	TGTGCCAGCAGCTTAGCGCAGGGGAAGTCCTATAATTCACCCCTCCACTTT	CASSLAQGKSYNSPLHF
many	TRBJ2-7	TRBV29-1	TRBD1	TGCAGCGTTGAAGGGGGACAGGGGCCCTACGAGCAGTACTTC	CSVEGGQGPYEQYF
NA	TRBJ1-1	TRBV7-8	NA	TGTGCCAGCAGCTTAGTACTCGCAGAAGCTTTCTTT	CASSLVLAEAFF
many	TRBJ2-7	TRBV5-1	NA	TGCGCCAGCAGCTTGGCGCAGGGCGAGCAGTACTTC	CASSLAQGEQYF
NA	TRBJ2-7	TRBV5-1	NA	TGCGCCAGCAGCTCGGGCGGTCAGGCCTCCTACGAGCAGTACTTC	CASSSGGQASYEQYF
NA	TRBJ1-6	TRBV2	TRBD1	TGTGCCAGCAGTGAGAGGTACAGGGGAGAATATAATTCACCCCTCCACTTT	CASSERYRGEYNSPLHF